The 4 T cell receptor beta chains in this list originate from one sample, sequenced in a study of cytomegalovirus exposure and HLA in healthy donors. Primers included in the PCR were 60 Vbeta and 13 Jbeta primers. Clones were sequenced by immunoSEQ multiplex PCR, and TCRdb holds only the in-frame ones, with some missing. This repertoire shows tens of thousands of clones, about 80% found once; its top ten account for approximately 1.5%. Sample: PBMCs. These receptors originate from a male donor in good health and CMV-seronegative.

The V call is TRBV5-4, the J call TRBJ2-6; 8 positions match TRBD1. Germline V gene data show CDR1 as SGHNT and CDR2 as YYREEE (reference sequence). The ends lost 4 bases at V and 0 bases at J; junction bases unmatched: 12. The CDR3 sequence is 19 residues long. DNA of the CDR3: TGTGCCAGCAGCGAGGCAGACAGGGGACTTTACTCTGGGGCCAACGTCCTGACTTTC. Its translation: CASSEADRGLYSGANVLTF.

Only a few counts were recorded for this clone. The V and J genes are TRBV6-5 and TRBJ1-2; 8 nucleotides align to TRBD1. The V gene's germline CDR1 is MNHEY and CDR2 SVGAGI. The ends lost 5 bases at V and 4 bases at J; junction bases unmatched: 3. The CDR3 has 13 amino acids. DNA of the CDR3: TGTGCCAGCAGTGACGGACAGGGCTATGGCTACACCTTC. The encoded protein is CASSDGQGYGYTF.

V usage is TRBV13 and J usage is TRBJ1-1; no firm D call. The CDR3 has 14 amino acids. The germline V gene has CDR1 PRHDT and CDR2 FYEKMQ (reference sequence). V was shortened by 1 base and J by 5 bases, with 11 bases between the two germline ends. The chain's CDR3 is CASSLVMAETEAFF. The CDR3 coding sequence is TGTGCCAGCAGCTTAGTGATGGCAGAAACTGAAGCTTTCTTT.

V usage is TRBV28 and J usage is TRBJ2-7; D gene uncertain. This CDR3 has 17 residues. Trimming took 10 bases from V and 0 from J, leaving 25 bases between them. Germline-derived CDR1 and CDR2 are MDHEN and SYDVKM. CDR3 in DNA: TGTGCCACCGATACGGTGAGCCTTGACGCGGACTCCTACGAGCAGTACTTC. Its protein is CATDTVSLDADSYEQYF.